This T cell receptor (beta chain) was retrieved from a study of early stage breast cancer tumors. Study-wide background: Among around 12 ER+/PR+/HER2- tumors, eight were ductal, four lobular.

V lost 5 bases and J 9 bases, leaving 9 bases between the germline ends. CDR1 SGHDT and CDR2 YYEEEE come from the germline V gene. This CDR3 is 11 amino acids long. This clone was detected only once. What it recognizes is unknown. Blood replicates held 0.5 ug DNA, tumor or normal breast about 1.5 ug, two each. The data were produced by immunoSEQ multiplex PCR, yet TCRdb's version contains in-frame clones alone and is incomplete. Of around 30,000 clones listed, roughly four fifths are singletons. Study-level points and caveats: Tumors had 2 to 3-fold higher T cell density than normal breast. Comparing each tissue with blood distinguished tumor from normal in about 85% of the 16 patients.

V usage is TRBV5-6 and J usage is TRBJ2-1; possible D gene TRBD2, 5 bases. The clonotype was recovered from a person aged 30-39 years with breast cancer. Specimen: breast tumor tissue. CDR3 in amino acids: CASRAGSEQFF. CDR3 DNA: TGTGCCAGCAGGGCGGGCAGTGAGCAGTTCTTC.